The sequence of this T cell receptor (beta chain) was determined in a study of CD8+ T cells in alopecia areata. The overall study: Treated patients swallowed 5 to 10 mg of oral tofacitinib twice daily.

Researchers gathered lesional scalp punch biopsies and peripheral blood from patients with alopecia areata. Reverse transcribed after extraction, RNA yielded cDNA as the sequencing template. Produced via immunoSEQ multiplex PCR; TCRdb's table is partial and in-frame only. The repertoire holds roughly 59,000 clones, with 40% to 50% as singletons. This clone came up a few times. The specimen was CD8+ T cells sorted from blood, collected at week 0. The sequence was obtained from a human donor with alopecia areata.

CDR3 nucleotide sequence: TGTGCCAGTAGTATCATACTAGCGGGGAACAATGAGCAGTTCTTC. As protein: CASSIILAGNNEQFF. The genes are TRBV19 and TRBJ2-1; 10 bases are shared with TRBD2. Germline V CDR1 and CDR2: LNHDA, SQIVND (reference sequence). The trim removed 3 bases at V and 5 bases at J, leaving 4 bases unmatched. The CDR3 totals 15 residues.